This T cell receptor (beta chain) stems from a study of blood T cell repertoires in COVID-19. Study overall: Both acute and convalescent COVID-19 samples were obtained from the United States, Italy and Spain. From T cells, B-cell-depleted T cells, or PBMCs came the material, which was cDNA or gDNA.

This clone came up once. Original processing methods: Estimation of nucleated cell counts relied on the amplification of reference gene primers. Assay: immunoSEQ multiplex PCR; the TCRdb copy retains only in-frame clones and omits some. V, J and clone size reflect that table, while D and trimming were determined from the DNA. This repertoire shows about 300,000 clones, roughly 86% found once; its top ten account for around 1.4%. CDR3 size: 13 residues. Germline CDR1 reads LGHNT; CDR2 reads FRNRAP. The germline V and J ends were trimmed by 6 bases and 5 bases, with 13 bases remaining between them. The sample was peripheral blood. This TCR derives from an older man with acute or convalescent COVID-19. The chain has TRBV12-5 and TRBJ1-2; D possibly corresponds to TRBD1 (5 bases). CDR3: CASGRPQEYGYTF. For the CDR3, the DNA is TGTGCTAGTGGCCGACCACAGGAGTATGGCTACACCTTC. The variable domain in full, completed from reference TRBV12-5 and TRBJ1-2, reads DARVTQTPRHKVTEMGQEVTMRCQPILGHNTVFWYRQTMMQGLELLAYFRNRAPLDDSGMPKDRFSAEMPDATLATLKIQPSEPRDSAVYFCASGRPQEYGYTFGSGTRLTVV.